The present entry profiles one TCR beta chain with its context. The data stem from a study of cytomegalovirus exposure and HLA in healthy donors. The PCR used 60 Vbeta and 13 Jbeta primers. Here immunoSEQ multiplex PCR was the method, and the copy in TCRdb shows in-frame clones only, minus some. The table has about 140,000 clones, 77% seen once. The CDR3 runs 13 residues. V was pared by 6 bases and J by 7 bases, with 16 bases between. The germline CDR1 and CDR2 sequences are GTSNPN and SVGIG (reference sequence). V and J are TRBV30 and TRBJ1-5, with D possibly being TRBD1 (5 bases). Sequencing used PBMCs. This sequence was found in a female donor in good health and CMV-seronegative. The CDR3 region is CACSYGGDQPQHF. CDR3 bases: TGTGCCTGCTCTTACGGGGGGGACCAGCCCCAGCATTTT.